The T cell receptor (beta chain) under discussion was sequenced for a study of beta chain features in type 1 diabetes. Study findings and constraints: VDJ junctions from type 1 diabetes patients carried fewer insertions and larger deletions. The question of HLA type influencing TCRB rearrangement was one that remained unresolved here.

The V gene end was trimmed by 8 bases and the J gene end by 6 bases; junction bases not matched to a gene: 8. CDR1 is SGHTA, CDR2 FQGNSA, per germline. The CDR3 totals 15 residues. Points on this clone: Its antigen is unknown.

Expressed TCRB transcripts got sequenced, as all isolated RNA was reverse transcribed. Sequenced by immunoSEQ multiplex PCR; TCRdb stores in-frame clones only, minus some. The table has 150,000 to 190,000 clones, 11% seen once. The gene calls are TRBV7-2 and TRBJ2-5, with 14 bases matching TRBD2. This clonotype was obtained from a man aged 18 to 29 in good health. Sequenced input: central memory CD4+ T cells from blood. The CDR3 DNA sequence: TGTGCCAGCGGCAAGACTAGCGGGGGGGCGAAGACCCAGTACTTC. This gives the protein CASGKTSGGAKTQYF.